This T cell receptor (beta chain) stems from a study of T cell responses to AZD1222 COVID-19 vaccine. The V gene lost 3 bases and the J gene lost 5 bases, with 11 bases spanning the gap. The germline gives CDR1 SGHTA, CDR2 FQGTGA. The CDR3 is 14 residues long. Profiling relied on immunoSEQ multiplex PCR, and the TCRdb table lists in-frame clones only, not all of them. The sample has about 89,000 clones; 90% to 95% are singletons. The J gene is TRBJ2-1, the V gene TRBV7-3, with a weak D call TRBD2 (5 bases). The input for sequencing was peripheral blood, taken on day 0 of MenACWY control vaccination. The receptor was isolated from an adult in good health. This CDR3 is CASSLSGSHNEQFF. For the CDR3, the DNA is TGTGCCAGCAGCTTGTCGGGGTCACACAATGAGCAGTTCTTC.